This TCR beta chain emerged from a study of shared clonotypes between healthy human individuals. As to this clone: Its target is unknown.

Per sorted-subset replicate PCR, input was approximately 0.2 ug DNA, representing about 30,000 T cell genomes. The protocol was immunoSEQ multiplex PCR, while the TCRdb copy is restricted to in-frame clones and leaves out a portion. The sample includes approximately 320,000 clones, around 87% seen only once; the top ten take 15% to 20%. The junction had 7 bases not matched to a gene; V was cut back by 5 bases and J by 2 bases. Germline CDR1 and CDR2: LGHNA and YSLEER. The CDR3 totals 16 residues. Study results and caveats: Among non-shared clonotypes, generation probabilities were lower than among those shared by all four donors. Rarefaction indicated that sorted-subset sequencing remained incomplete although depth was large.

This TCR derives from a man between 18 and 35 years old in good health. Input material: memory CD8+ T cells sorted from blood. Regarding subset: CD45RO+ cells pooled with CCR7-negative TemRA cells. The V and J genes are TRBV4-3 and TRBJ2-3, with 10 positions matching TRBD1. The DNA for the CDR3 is TGCGCCAGCAGCATCGGGACAGGGGATTTCACAGATACGCAGTATTTT. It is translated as CASSIGTGDFTDTQYF.